This T cell receptor beta chain emerged from a study of blood T cell repertoires in COVID-19. Here immunoSEQ multiplex PCR was the method, and the copy in TCRdb shows in-frame clones only, minus some. Here the sample spans more than 150,000 clones, about 88% being singletons. Sequencing input: peripheral blood. The TCR was taken from a man younger than 30 with acute or convalescent COVID-19.

The DNA of the CDR3 is TGTGCCAGCAGTGAACGGACAGAGATATATGGCTACACCTTC. It codes for CASSERTEIYGYTF. The rearrangement uses TRBV6-1 and TRBJ1-2, with D perhaps TRBD1 (6 bases). This CDR3 comprises 14 residues. Germline values: CDR1 MNHNS, CDR2 SASEGT. V was shortened by 2 bases and J by 5 bases, with 12 bases between the two germline ends.